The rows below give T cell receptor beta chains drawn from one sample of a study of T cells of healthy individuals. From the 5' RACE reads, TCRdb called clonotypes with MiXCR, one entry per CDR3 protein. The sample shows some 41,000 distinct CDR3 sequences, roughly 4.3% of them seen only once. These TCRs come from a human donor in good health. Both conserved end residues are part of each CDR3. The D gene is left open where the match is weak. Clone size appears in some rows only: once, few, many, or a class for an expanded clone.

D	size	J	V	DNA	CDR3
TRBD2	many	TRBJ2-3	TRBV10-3	TGTGCCATCAGTGATCGGACTAGCGGGAGAACAGATACGCAGTATTTT	CAISDRTSGRTDTQYF
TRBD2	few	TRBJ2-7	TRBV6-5	TGTGCCAGCAGCCTCGGACTAGTGGCGTACGAGCAGTACTTC	CASSLGLVAYEQYF
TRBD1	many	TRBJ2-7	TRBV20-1	TGCAGTGCCTCGGACAGGGCAACCTACGAGCAGTACTTC	CSASDRATYEQYF
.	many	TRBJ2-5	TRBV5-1	TGCGCCAGCAGCTTGGTGCCGCGAGATCAAGAGACCCAGTACTTC	CASSLVPRDQETQYF
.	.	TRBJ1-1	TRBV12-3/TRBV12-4	TGTGCCAGCAGTACGGGACTCCTGGGTGGGAACACTGAAGCTTCCTTT	CASSTGLLGGNTEASF
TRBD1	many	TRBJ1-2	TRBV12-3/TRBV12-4	TGTGCCAGCAGCCTAGGGACAGCGGCTGCCATGTATGGCTACACCTTC	CASSLGTAAAMYGYTF
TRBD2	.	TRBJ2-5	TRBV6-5	TGTGCCAGCAGTTACGGGGGGGGAACCCAGGAGACCCAGTACTTC	CASSYGGGTQETQYF
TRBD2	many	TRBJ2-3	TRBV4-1	TGCGCCAGCAGTACATCTAGCGGGGGGAACACAGATACGCAGTATTTT	CASSTSSGGNTDTQYF
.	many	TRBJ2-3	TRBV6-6	TGTGCCAGCAATGACGTGGCGGGGAGCACAGATACGCAGTATTTT	CASNDVAGSTDTQYF
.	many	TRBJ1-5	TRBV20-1	TGCAGTGCCACGACCGGGAATGGGGACAATCAGCCCCAGCATTTT	CSATTGNGDNQPQHF
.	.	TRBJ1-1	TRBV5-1	TGCGCCAGCACCAGGACATCGAACACTGAAGCTTTCTTT	CASTRTSNTEAFF
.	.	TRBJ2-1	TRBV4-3	TGCGCCAGCAGCCTGTACAATGAGCAGTTCTTC	CASSLYNEQFF
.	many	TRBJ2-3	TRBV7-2	TGTGCCAGCAGCTTAGCGGCGGCTACTAGCACAGATACGCAGTATTTT	CASSLAAATSTDTQYF
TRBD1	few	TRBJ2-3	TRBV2	TGTGCCAGCAGTCCTCGACAGGGGGCAAATACGCAGTATTTT	CASSPRQGANTQYF
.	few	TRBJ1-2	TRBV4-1	TGCGCCAGCAGCCAAGTTGTTGGGCCCAAGGACTATGGCTACACCTTC	CASSQVVGPKDYGYTF
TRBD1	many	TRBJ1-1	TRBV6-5	TGTGCCAGCCGAAAACAGGGGGAGTATACTGAAGCTTTCTTT	CASRKQGEYTEAFF
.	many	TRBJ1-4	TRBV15	TGTGCCACCAGCAGGCAGGGATCGGGGTTTTTGTTTTTT	CATSRQGSGFLFF
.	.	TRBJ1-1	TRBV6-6	TGTGCCAGCAGTTACCCCCCGGCCCGGAGGGACACTGAAGCTTTCTTT	CASSYPPARRDTEAFF
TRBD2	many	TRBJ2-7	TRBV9	TGTGCCAGCAGCGTCGGGGGGAACTCCTACGAGCAGTACTTC	CASSVGGNSYEQYF
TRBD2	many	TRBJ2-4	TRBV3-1	TGTGCCAGCAGCCAACGGACTAGCGGGGCCAAAAACATTCAGTACTTC	CASSQRTSGAKNIQYF
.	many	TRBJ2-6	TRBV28	TGTGCCAGCAGTCCCCCCAGTGGGGCCAACGTCCTGACTTTC	CASSPPSGANVLTF
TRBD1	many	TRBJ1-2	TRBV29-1	TGCAGCGGGGGGGACAGGGAGGAGGGCTACACCTTC	CSGGDREEGYTF
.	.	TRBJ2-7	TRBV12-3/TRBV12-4	TGTGCCAGCAGTTTACAGGGACGCTACGAGCAGTACTTC	CASSLQGRYEQYF
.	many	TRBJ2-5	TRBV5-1	TGCGCCAGCAGCTTGTCTGGCGGGGGCTCCGACCAAGAGACCCAGTACTTC	CASSLSGGGSDQETQYF
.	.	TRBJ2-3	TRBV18	TGTGCCAGCTCATCGCGGACCACTACAGATACGCAGTATTTT	CASSSRTTTDTQYF
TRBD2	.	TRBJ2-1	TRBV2	TGTGCCAGCTCGCCGGGACTAGCGGGGGGCAAGGTAAATGAGCAGTTCTTC	CASSPGLAGGKVNEQFF
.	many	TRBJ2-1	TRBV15	TGTGCCACCAGCAGACAGGGAAACGAGCAGTTCTTC	CATSRQGNEQFF
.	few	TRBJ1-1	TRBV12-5	TGTGCTAGTGGTTTGGTGCTCCTGCGAGAGGGGTTCGCTGAAGCTTTCTTT	CASGLVLLREGFAEAFF
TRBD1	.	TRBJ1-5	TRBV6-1	TGTGCCAGCGGAGACAGGGGAGGCAATCAGCCCCAGCATTTT	CASGDRGGNQPQHF
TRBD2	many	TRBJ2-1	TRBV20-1	TGCAGTGCTAGTTCAGCGGGAGGAAACGAGCAGTTCTTC	CSASSAGGNEQFF
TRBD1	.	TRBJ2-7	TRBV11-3	TGTGCCAGCAGCTTAGGAGGTGGACAGGCCTACGAGCAGTACTTC	CASSLGGGQAYEQYF
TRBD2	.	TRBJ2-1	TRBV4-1	TGCGCCAGCAGCCTTGGGACTACCACCTACAATGAGCAGTTCTTC	CASSLGTTTYNEQFF
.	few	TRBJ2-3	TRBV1	.	CASSQTWGQGATDTQYF
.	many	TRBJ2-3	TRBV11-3	TGTGCCAGCAGCTTAAGAGGTTGGACAGATACGCAGTATTTT	CASSLRGWTDTQYF
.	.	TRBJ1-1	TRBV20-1	TGCAGTGCTAGAGATGGAGGGGGAATTGGGGCTTTCTTT	CSARDGGGIGAFF
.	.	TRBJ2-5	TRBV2	TGTGCCAGTCAAGTTGAGATTTATCAAGAGACCCAGTACTTC	CASQVEIYQETQYF
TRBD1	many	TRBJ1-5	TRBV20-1	TGCAGTGCTACCAAGGACAGGGGCAATCAGCCCCAGCATTTT	CSATKDRGNQPQHF
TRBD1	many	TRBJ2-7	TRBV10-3	TGTGCCATCAGTGGGACAGGGTCCTCCTACGAGCAGTACTTC	CAISGTGSSYEQYF